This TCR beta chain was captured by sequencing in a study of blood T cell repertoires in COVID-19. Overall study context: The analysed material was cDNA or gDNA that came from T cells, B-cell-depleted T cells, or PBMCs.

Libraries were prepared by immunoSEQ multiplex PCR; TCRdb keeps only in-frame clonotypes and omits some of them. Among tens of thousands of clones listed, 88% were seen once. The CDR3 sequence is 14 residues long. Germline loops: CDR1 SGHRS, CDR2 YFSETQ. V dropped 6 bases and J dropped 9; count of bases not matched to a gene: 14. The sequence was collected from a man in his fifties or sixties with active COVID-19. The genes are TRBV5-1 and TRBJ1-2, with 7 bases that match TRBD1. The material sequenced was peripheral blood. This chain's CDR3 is CASTRPGQPPSYTF. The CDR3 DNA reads TGCGCCAGCACCAGGCCGGGACAGCCACCGAGCTACACCTTC.